This T cell receptor (beta chain) was documented in a study of immune characteristics of hereditary and idiopathic chronic pancreatitis. Findings and caveats of the study: Chronic pancreatitis severity scores rose with numbers of productive TCR rearrangements. Hereditary versus idiopathic pancreatitis showed different Vbeta-Jbeta usage, including TRBV10, TRBV19, TRBV23, TRBV5.

TCRdb's copy holds only in-frame clones and misses some; the assay was immunoSEQ multiplex PCR. The table lists about 14,000 clones, roughly 70% of them singletons. Patients having total pancreatectomy with islet autotransplantation provided the chronic pancreatitis pancreas tissue. TCR beta sequencing used genomic DNA from unsorted bulk pancreas tissue. Worth noting for this clone: Its cognate antigen is unknown.

Germline V gene data show CDR1 as DFQATT and CDR2 as SNEGSKA (reference sequence). After removal of 3 bases from V and 4 bases from J, the junction contained 5 bases not matched to a gene. This CDR3 region has 15 residues. Sequenced material: pancreas tissue with hereditary chronic pancreatitis. The origin of this receptor is a human donor with chronic pancreatitis. The chain carries TRBV20-1 and TRBJ2-1; TRBD2 matches at 11 bases. CDR3 region: CSASDGTSGYNEQFF. The CDR3 DNA sequence: TGCAGTGCTAGTGACGGGACTAGCGGTTACAATGAGCAGTTCTTC.